This T cell receptor (beta chain) derives from a study of shared clonotypes between healthy human individuals. Here immunoSEQ multiplex PCR was the method, and the copy in TCRdb shows in-frame clones only, minus some. This sample has about 2.3 million clones, with approximately 90% found just once. The CDR3 has 11 amino acids. Trimming took 4 bases from V and 9 from J; bases not matched to a gene: 2. From germline, CDR1 is MNHEY and CDR2 SMNVEV (reference sequence). The sequence was obtained from a man younger than 30 in good health. Some clones in this sample may be carry-over from other donors' samples. Source material: naive CD4+ T cells from PBMCs. The sample's subset: CD45RA+ positively selected. The chain uses TRBV27 and TRBJ2-5, with TRBD2 identical over 7 bases. The CDR3 DNA reads as TGTGCCAGCAGTTCCCGGGGGGCCCAGTACTTC. Its protein is CASSSRGAQYF.